The 29 T cell receptor beta chains presented below share a single source sample, sequenced in a study of response to subunit inactivated influenza vaccine. Each CDR3 protein is one row after TCRdb ran MiXCR on the RT-PCR reads. The table has roughly 570,000 distinct CDR3 sequences, approximately 12% seen once. The sequencing here drew on PBMCs from blood, taken 45 days after vaccination. These receptors were collected from a man aged 50 to 59 who received an inactivated influenza vaccine.

This clonotype was found a few times. The chain employs TRBV28 and TRBJ2-7; 7 bases are shared with TRBD1. The V gene end was trimmed by 5 bases and the J gene end by 3 bases; junction bases not matched to a gene: 10. The V gene's germline CDR1 is MDHEN and CDR2 SYDVKM. This CDR3 is 15 amino acids long. The CDR3 nucleotides are TGTGCCAGCAGTCCGGCCCAGGGGGTGAGCTACGAGCAGTACTTC. Translation: CASSPAQGVSYEQYF.

Ten or more counts support this clonotype. This chain uses TRBV20-1 with TRBJ1-1, with D perhaps TRBD1 (5 bases). The CDR3 is 13 residues long. CDR1 and CDR2 (germline): DFQATT, SNEGSKA (reference sequence). V shed 3 bases and J shed 5 bases, with 13 bases lying between them. CDR3 DNA sequence: TGCAGTGCTAGGCCCCGCGGGGGAACTGAAGCTTTCTTT. This gives the protein CSARPRGGTEAFF.

In this sample, this clonotype turned up a few times. The chain combines TRBV7-2 with TRBJ2-5; the D is unclear. CDR1 and CDR2 (germline): SGHTA, FQGNSA. Trimming shortened V by 2 bases and J by 5 bases, and 9 bases separated the two germline ends. This CDR3 contains 13 residues. This CDR3 is CASSLYRSETQYF. CDR3 DNA sequence: TGTGCCAGCAGCTTATATAGGAGCGAGACCCAGTACTTC.

This clonotype was observed a handful of times. Sequence at one end of the junction differs from germline and may be a read error. The rearrangement links TRBV3-1 to TRBJ2-1; 7 bases fit TRBD1. The CDR3 covers 15 residues. Germline V lookup: CDR1 LGHDT, CDR2 YNNKEL (reference sequence). CDR3: CATSAEQGAYNEQFF. The CDR3 DNA reads as TGTGCCACCAGCGCAGAGCAGGGGGCCTACAATGAGCAGTTCTTC.

The chain carries TRBV5-6 and TRBJ1-2; D is unresolved. The CDR3 is 12 residues long. Germline CDR1 reads SGHDT; CDR2 reads YYEEEE. Between the trimmed V and J ends, which lost 4 bases and 4 bases, there was a span of 8 bases. The CDR3 here is CASSLNFYGYTF. The CDR3 DNA follows: TGTGCCAGCAGCCTGAATTTCTATGGCTACACCTTC.

This clonotype has a handful of counts. This chain links TRBV5-1 with TRBJ2-7; D might be TRBD1 (6 bases). The CDR3 extends over 14 amino acids. Trimming left V 0 bases short and J 6 bases short, with 13 bases between. Germline V gene sequence: CDR1 SGHRS, CDR2 YFSETQ. CDR3 DNA: TGCGCCAGCAGCTTGGATGTACAGGGTGCCGAGCAGTACTTC. Its protein is CASSLDVQGAEQYF.

This clonotype turned up a few times. The chain has TRBV7-9 and TRBJ2-7, with D maybe TRBD2 (7 bases). This CDR3 is built from 13 residues. The V end lost 1 base, the J end lost 9 bases, and 13 bases lay between the germline ends. CDR1 is SEHNR and CDR2 is FQNEAQ in the germline V gene (reference sequence). CDR3 residues: CASSLEEGGVQYF. The CDR3 nucleotides read TGTGCCAGCAGCTTAGAAGAGGGGGGGGTGCAGTACTTC.

Note on this clonotype: The junction shows a germline mismatch at one end, possibly a read error. V gene TRBV2 combines with J gene TRBJ1-1; D is undetermined. Germline V gene sequence: CDR1 SNHLY, CDR2 FYNNEI. The CDR3 loop spans 11 amino acids. CDR3 DNA sequence: TGTGCCAGCAGGTTTGAGGCGCTAGTCCTCTTT. Translated: CASRFEALVLF.

The chain employs TRBV7-3 and TRBJ2-1; 12 positions agree with TRBD2. The CDR3 runs 16 residues. Germline values: CDR1 SGHTA, CDR2 FQGTGA. J gave up 4 bases and V 4 bases, and 5 bases lay outside the gene matches. CDR3 in DNA: TGTGCCAGCAGCTCCCGGACTAGCGGGAAATACAATGAGCAGTTCTTC. Amino acids: CASSSRTSGKYNEQFF.

The chain uses TRBV4-2 and TRBJ1-1, with D possibly being TRBD1 (6 bases). Trimming left V 4 bases short and J 0 bases short, with 18 bases between. This CDR3 spans 17 amino acids. Germline V CDR1 and CDR2: LGHNA, YNFKEQ. Here the CDR3 DNA reads TGTGCCAGCAGCCGTAGGACAGCTAGTTTTATGAACACTGAAGCTTTCTTT. As protein: CASSRRTASFMNTEAFF.

This clonotype was seen at least ten times. The chain couples TRBV20-1 to TRBJ2-7; 11 bases align to TRBD2. Germline V gene lookup returns CDR1 DFQATT and CDR2 SNEGSKA (reference sequence). J was trimmed by 4 bases and V by 0 bases; bases with no gene match: 5. This CDR3 spans 15 amino acids. In DNA, the CDR3 is TGCAGTGCTAGAGAAACTAGCGGGAGACGATACGAGCAGTACTTC. Translation: CSARETSGRRYEQYF.

A remark on this clonotype: A clone one base away is much larger, so this may be a read error. The chain has TRBV20-1 and TRBJ2-2; 11 nucleotides line up with TRBD2. The germline V gene encodes CDR1 DFQATT and CDR2 SNEGSKA (reference sequence). This CDR3 region has 18 residues. DNA for the CDR3: TGCTGTGCTAGATTAAGACTAGCGGGGCCTCCGAACACCGGGGAGCTGTTTTTT. This encodes CCARLRLAGPPNTGELFF.

The chain couples TRBV27 to TRBJ2-3; D tentatively fits TRBD1 or TRBD2 (7 bases each). Germline CDR1 is MNHEY and CDR2 is SMNVEV (reference sequence). V lost 4 bases to trimming and J lost 2 bases, with 22 bases between them. The CDR3 sequence is 18 residues long. The CDR3 protein is CASSSSPGGASDTDTQYF. DNA for the CDR3: TGTGCCAGCAGTTCCTCGCCAGGGGGGGCAAGTGACACAGATACGCAGTATTTT.

V gene TRBV3-1 combines with J gene TRBJ2-5, with D possibly matching TRBD1 (6 bases). V lost 2 bases and J 3 bases, leaving 7 bases between the germline ends. The CDR3 covers 13 residues. The germline V gene has CDR1 LGHDT and CDR2 YNNKEL (reference sequence). CDR3 loop: CASSQRGKETQYF. CDR3 DNA: TGTGCCAGCAGCCAAAGGGGGAAAGAGACCCAGTACTTC.

In its sample, this clonotype was seen a few times. The rearrangement joins TRBV10-3 to TRBJ2-2, with D perhaps matching TRBD1 (6 bases). The V gene's germline CDR1 is ENHRY and CDR2 SYGVKD. Trimming left V 4 bases short and J 0 bases short, with 15 bases between. The CDR3 covers 17 residues. The CDR3 is CAISANPTGTNTGELFF. CDR3 DNA sequence: TGTGCCATCAGTGCTAATCCAACAGGGACGAACACCGGGGAGCTGTTTTTT.

Ten or more counts support this clonotype. The V gene is TRBV7-9, the J gene TRBJ1-1; D is unresolved. The V gene lost 4 bases and the J gene lost 0 bases, with 3 bases spanning the gap. This CDR3 spans 12 amino acids. CDR1 and CDR2 (germline): SEHNR, FQNEAQ (reference sequence). As DNA, the CDR3 is TGTGCCAGCAGCTCTATGAACACTGAAGCTTTCTTT. Residues: CASSSMNTEAFF.

With regard to this clonotype: Sequence at one end of the junction differs from germline and may be a read error. The rearrangement links TRBV27 to TRBJ1-6; D uncertain. Germline CDR1 is MNHEY and CDR2 is SMNVEV (reference sequence). CDR3 size: 14 residues. The CDR3 DNA follows: TGTGCCAGCAGTTTAGGGAGGAGGAATTCACCCCTCTACTTT. Translating it yields CASSLGRRNSPLYF.

The chain links TRBV20-1 to TRBJ1-1; TRBD1 matches 10 bases. Germline assignment: CDR1 DFQATT and CDR2 SNEGSKA (reference sequence). V dropped 8 bases and J dropped 3; count of bases not matched to a gene: 9. The CDR3 totals 14 residues. CDR3 nucleotide sequence: TGCAGTTCAGGGACAGGGGCAGCGTACACTGAAGCTTTCTTT. It is translated as CSSGTGAAYTEAFF.

The V gene is TRBV6-5, the J gene TRBJ2-1, with a weak D call TRBD2 (5 bases). Trimming pared 4 bases from V and 4 bases from J, leaving 11 bases between. The CDR3 sequence is 14 residues long. Germline V gives CDR1 MNHEY, CDR2 SVGAGI. CDR3 in DNA: TGTGCCAGCAGTTTGGAGCGGAGGTACAATGAGCAGTTCTTC. Protein: CASSLERRYNEQFF.

This sequence joins TRBV20-1 and TRBJ2-1, with 7 bases matching TRBD1. V was pared by 0 bases and J by 4 bases, with 6 bases of the junction left unmatched. Germline loops: CDR1 DFQATT, CDR2 SNEGSKA (reference sequence). This CDR3 region has 15 residues. In nucleotides, the CDR3 is TGCAGTGCTAGAGAACAGGGGAGACTTTACAATGAGCAGTTCTTC. It translates to CSAREQGRLYNEQFF.

V gene TRBV7-8 combines with J gene TRBJ1-1; no clear D. There are 14 residues in the CDR3. V lost 5 bases and J 5 bases, leaving 15 bases between the germline ends. Germline CDR1 reads SGHVS; CDR2 reads FQNEAQ. CDR3: CASSGPVGGTEAFF. DNA of the CDR3: TGTGCCAGCAGCGGCCCCGTAGGCGGAACTGAAGCTTTCTTT.

The genes are TRBV12-3 or TRBV12-4 and TRBJ1-1, with D unresolved. This CDR3 has 15 residues. Trimming took off 3 bases at V and 1 base at J, with 12 bases between the two ends. The chain's CDR3 is CASSFGAVANTEAFF. In nucleotides, the CDR3 is TGTGCCAGCAGTTTTGGTGCAGTGGCGAACACTGAAGCTTTCTTT.

This clonotype was seen a few times. V gene TRBV6-1 combines with J gene TRBJ2-5; 8 nucleotides match TRBD2. V shed 3 bases, J shed 3 bases, and the junction held 3 bases outside the gene matches. CDR1 and CDR2 (germline): MNHNS, SASEGT. The CDR3 loop spans 14 amino acids. CDR3: CASSERGVKETQYF. In nucleotides, the CDR3 is TGTGCCAGCAGTGAGCGGGGGGTAAAAGAGACCCAGTACTTC.

V is TRBV25-1 and J is TRBJ2-7, with D possibly being TRBD1 (5 bases). The CDR3 consists of 12 residues. In germline, CDR1 is MGHDK, CDR2 SYGVNS. Between the trimmed V and J ends, which lost 6 bases and 0 bases, there was a span of 6 bases. CDR3 sequence: CASRDISYEQYF. For the CDR3, the DNA is TGTGCCAGCAGGGACATCTCCTACGAGCAGTACTTC.

This clonotype showed up just a few times. The chain combines TRBV20-1 with TRBJ1-5, with D maybe TRBD1 (5 bases). This CDR3 has 16 amino acids. The V end was cut by 6 bases, the J end by 2 bases, with 20 bases between. Germline V gene data show CDR1 as DFQATT and CDR2 as SNEGSKA (reference sequence). CDR3 sequence: CSALFSGSLGNQPQHF. The DNA for the CDR3 is TGCAGTGCCCTCTTCTCAGGGTCCCTTGGCAATCAGCCCCAGCATTTT.

The V and J genes are TRBV6-5 and TRBJ2-3; 7 nucleotides agree with TRBD2. The CDR3 sequence is 15 residues long. The germline V gene encodes CDR1 MNHEY and CDR2 SVGAGI. Losses at the gene ends were 4 bases for V and 7 bases for J; bases not matched to a gene: 11. CDR3: CASSSLAKSGNTQYF. The DNA for the CDR3 is TGTGCCAGCAGTTCGTTAGCAAAAAGCGGGAATACGCAGTATTTT.

The rearrangement uses TRBV20-1 and TRBJ2-3, with 12 positions matching TRBD2. The CDR3 has 18 amino acids. The germline V gene encodes CDR1 DFQATT and CDR2 SNEGSKA (reference sequence). V gave up 1 base and J gave up 4 bases; unmatched junction bases: 12. CDR3 sequence: CSARVSSGGAGRADTQYF. Written as DNA, the CDR3 is TGCAGTGCTAGAGTCTCTAGCGGGGGGGCCGGGAGAGCAGATACGCAGTATTTT.

The chain joins TRBV29-1 to TRBJ2-2; TRBD2 might be the D (5 bases). Per the germline V gene, CDR1 is SQVTM and CDR2 is ANQGSEA. V was pared by 6 bases and J by 3 bases, with 14 bases between. There are 14 residues in the CDR3. CDR3 region: CSVRAAVDTGELFF. The CDR3 DNA is TGCAGCGTGAGGGCAGCGGTGGACACCGGGGAGCTGTTTTTT.

The chain employs TRBV14 and TRBJ2-3, with TRBD1 matching 9 bases. Trimming at V came to 0 bases and at J to 2 bases, leaving 9 bases not matched to a gene. Germline-derived CDR1 and CDR2 are SGHDN and FVKESK. This CDR3 is built from 18 residues. The CDR3 protein is CASSQDLGGQGITDTQYF. CDR3 sequence (DNA): TGTGCCAGCAGCCAAGATCTGGGGGGACAGGGCATCACAGATACGCAGTATTTT. The full variable domain, completed using reference TRBV14 and TRBJ2-3, is EAGVTQFPSHSVIEKGQTVTLRCDPISGHDNLYWYRRVMGKEIKFLLHFVKESKQDESGMPNNRFLAERTGGTYSTLKVQPAELEDSGVYFCASSQDLGGQGITDTQYFGPGTRLTVL.